The 27 T cell receptor beta chains given below trace back to one sample, sequenced in a study of OX40 agonist ivuxolimab in advanced cancers. Library prep was done by the immunoSEQ multiplex PCR assay. TCRdb took over this immuneACCESS table, retaining in-frame rearrangements with V and J assigned. Such tables are incomplete; in checked studies, under half of the missing clones stem from an unresolved V gene, and the remainder is unexplained. The sample table records more than 80,000 clones; around 90% of these occur just once. In total, the top ten clones hold roughly 8.9% of the sample. The input for sequencing was CD4+ or CD8+ T cells sorted from blood, taken in a trial of the OX40 agonist ivuxolimab. These receptors were obtained from an adult with an advanced solid tumor such as melanoma, head and neck, liver or kidney cancer.

The chain links TRBV6-5 to TRBJ1-4; D is unclear. The V end lost 7 bases, the J end lost 8 bases, and 20 bases lay between the germline ends. Germline V gives CDR1 MNHEY, CDR2 SVGAGI. The CDR3 extends over 15 amino acids. The CDR3 sequence: CASTPSVREREKLFF. For the CDR3, the DNA is TGTGCCAGCACCCCGTCGGTAAGGGAGCGGGAAAAACTGTTTTTT.

V gene TRBV30 combines with J gene TRBJ1-5; no clear D gene. The CDR3 extends over 14 amino acids. V lost 2 bases and J lost 2, with 10 bases in between. Germline V CDR1 and CDR2: GTSNPN, SVGIG (reference sequence). CDR3 sequence (DNA): TGTGCCTGGAGTCCCTGGAGTGGCAATCAGCCCCAGCATTTT. This translates into CAWSPWSGNQPQHF.

V and J are TRBV27 and TRBJ1-5, with 7 nucleotides matching TRBD1. The CDR3 covers 14 residues. Germline CDR1 MNHEY, CDR2 SMNVEV (reference sequence). V lost 6 bases to trimming and J lost 5 bases; unmatched junction nucleotides: 7. CDR3 loop: CASRRVTGDQPQHF. In DNA, the CDR3 is TGTGCCAGCAGGCGAGTTACAGGGGATCAGCCCCAGCATTTT.

The rearrangement links TRBV19 to TRBJ1-4, with a possible D match to TRBD1 (5 bases). Germline V gene data show CDR1 as LNHDA and CDR2 as SQIVND (reference sequence). The V end was cut by 8 bases, the J end by 8 bases, with 18 bases between. The CDR3 is 14 residues long. The DNA of the CDR3 is TGTGCCAGTCACACCCGCGGGACGGCCGAAAAACTGTTTTTT. Translated: CASHTRGTAEKLFF.

This chain uses TRBV13 with TRBJ2-1; 8 nucleotides agree with TRBD2. The V and J ends lost 3 bases and 8 bases, in that order; junction bases with no gene match: 18. Per the germline V gene, CDR1 is PRHDT and CDR2 is FYEKMQ (reference sequence). The CDR3 is 18 residues long. CDR3 coding DNA: TGTGCCAGCAGCTTTCTGGCGGCCGGGACTAGATTGGCGGATGAGCAGTTCTTC. Amino acids: CASSFLAAGTRLADEQFF.

The CDR3 region is CASSYPTEYSNQPQHF. CDR3 sequence (DNA): TGTGCCAGCAGTTACCCTACGGAATATAGCAATCAGCCCCAGCATTTT. The V call is TRBV6-6, the J call TRBJ1-5; D is unclear. The CDR3 is 16 residues long. In germline, CDR1 is MNHNY, CDR2 SVGAGI (reference sequence). Between the trimmed V and J ends, which lost 2 bases and 0 bases, there was a span of 11 bases.

The rearrangement uses TRBV28 and TRBJ1-1, with 9 bases matching TRBD1. V was clipped by 8 bases and J by 0 bases; unmatched bases: 13. Per germline, CDR1 MDHEN and CDR2 SYDVKM. The CDR3 is 17 amino acids. The CDR3 here is CASRGMGQGRVNTEAFF. CDR3 nucleotide sequence: TGTGCCAGCCGAGGAATGGGACAGGGTCGGGTGAACACTGAAGCTTTCTTT.

The gene calls are TRBV28 and TRBJ1-5, with D perhaps TRBD1 (5 bases). Trimming stripped 6 bases from V and 3 bases from J, with 12 bases between. CDR1 and CDR2 (germline): MDHEN, SYDVKM. The CDR3 sequence is 14 residues long. The CDR3 DNA reads as TGTGCCAGCAGCCCTCGGGGGATCAATCAGCCCCAGCATTTT. Encoded protein: CASSPRGINQPQHF. The whole variable domain, remainder taken from reference TRBV28 and TRBJ1-5, is DVKVTQSSRYLVKRTGEKVFLECVQDMDHENMFWYRQDPGLGLRLIYFSYDVKMKEKGDIPEGYSVSREKKERFSLILESASTNQTSMYLCASSPRGINQPQHFGDGTRLSIL.

The gene calls are TRBV4-3 and TRBJ2-1, with 14 nucleotides matching TRBD2. CDR1 LGHNA and CDR2 YSLEER come from the germline V gene. After removal of 1 base from V and 8 bases from J, the junction contained 7 bases not matched to a gene. The CDR3 totals 17 residues. The CDR3 DNA follows: TGCGCCAGCAGCCAAGGGCCTGGGACTAGCGGGGGCCATGAGCAGTTCTTC. It yields the protein CASSQGPGTSGGHEQFF.

The V and J genes are TRBV19 and TRBJ2-6; tentative D call: TRBD1 (6 bases). CDR3 length: 16 residues. CDR1 is LNHDA, CDR2 SQIVND, per germline (reference sequence). V was shortened by 7 bases and J by 0 bases, with 13 bases between the two germline ends. The CDR3 bases are TGTGCCAGTACCGGACAGTTTTTCTCTGGGGCCAACGTCCTGACTTTC. Protein product: CASTGQFFSGANVLTF. Full variable domain (rest looked up from reference TRBV19 and TRBJ2-6): DGGITQSPKYLFRKEGQNVTLSCEQNLNHDAMYWYRQDPGQGLRLIYYSQIVNDFQKGDIAEGYSVSREKKESFPLTVTSAQKNPTAFYLCASTGQFFSGANVLTFGAGSRLTVL.

A single count supports this clone. The gene calls are TRBV28 and TRBJ2-5; D tentatively reads TRBD1 or TRBD2 (5 bases each). The CDR3 is 13 residues long. Trimming removed 1 base from V and 6 bases from J, with 9 bases in between. Germline V CDR1 and CDR2: MDHEN, SYDVKM. CDR3 nucleotides: TGTGCCAGCAGTTTATTTGGGGGACAGACCCAGTACTTC. This gives the protein CASSLFGGQTQYF.

The rearrangement joins TRBV7-9 to TRBJ2-3, with D uncertain. Between the trimmed V and J ends, which lost 3 bases and 5 bases, there was a span of 3 bases. The germline V gene encodes CDR1 SEHNR and CDR2 FQNEAQ (reference sequence). The CDR3 is 11 amino acids. CDR3 nucleotide sequence: TGTGCCAGCAGCTTTATAGATACGCAGTATTTT. This codes for CASSFIDTQYF. The entire variable domain, with the rest obtained from reference TRBV7-9 and TRBJ2-3, is as follows: DTGVSQNPRHKITKRGQNVTFRCDPISEHNRLYWYRQTLGQGPEFLTYFQNEAQLEKSRLLSDRFSAERPKGSFSTLEIQRTEQGDSAMYLCASSFIDTQYFGPGTRLTVL.

This chain joins TRBV13 and TRBJ2-3; no clear D. The V end lost 1 base, the J end lost 0 bases, and 5 bases lay between the germline ends. From germline, CDR1 is PRHDT and CDR2 FYEKMQ (reference sequence). The CDR3 loop spans 14 amino acids. CDR3 in amino acids: CASSLAPSTDTQYF. DNA for the CDR3: TGTGCCAGCAGCTTAGCCCCTAGCACAGATACGCAGTATTTT.

The rearrangement joins TRBV6-1 to TRBJ1-1; TRBD1 might be the D (5 bases). The V and J ends lost 2 bases and 1 base respectively, with 14 bases between them. The CDR3 covers 16 residues. The V gene's germline CDR1 is MNHNS and CDR2 SASEGT. The DNA of the CDR3 is TGTGCCAGCAGTGAAAGCCCGCGAGGGGCGAACACTGAAGCTTTCTTT. Amino acid sequence: CASSESPRGANTEAFF.

This chain uses TRBV27 with TRBJ2-2; unclear D gene. The CDR3 extends over 12 amino acids. Per germline, CDR1 MNHEY and CDR2 SMNVEV (reference sequence). V was shortened by 3 bases and J by 4 bases, with 3 bases between the two germline ends. CDR3 nucleotide sequence: TGTGCCAGCAGTTTTCTCACCGGGGAGCTGTTTTTT. Amino acids: CASSFLTGELFF.

In the case of this clone: In the same sample, other DNA sequences code for this CDR3. V is TRBV27 and J is TRBJ2-1; the D call may be TRBD1 or TRBD2 (5 bases each). The CDR3 has 12 amino acids. V dropped 2 bases and J dropped 7 bases, with 6 bases sitting between them. Germline CDR1 MNHEY, CDR2 SMNVEV (reference sequence). The DNA of the CDR3 is TGTGCCAGCAGTTTAGGGGGTAATGAGCAGTTCTTC. Translated: CASSLGGNEQFF.

CDR3 nucleotide sequence: TGTGCCTGGAGCGCGGACCTTTATCAGCCCCAGCATTTT. This translates into CAWSADLYQPQHF. V usage is TRBV30 and J usage is TRBJ1-5; D is unresolved. Germline CDR1 GTSNPN, CDR2 SVGIG (reference sequence). The CDR3 has 13 amino acids. The germline V and J ends were trimmed by 3 bases and 5 bases, with 11 bases remaining between them.

There are a few counts of this clone. The chain joins TRBV30 to TRBJ1-5, with unresolved D. This CDR3 has 14 residues. Germline values: CDR1 GTSNPN, CDR2 SVGIG (reference sequence). V lost 0 bases to trimming and J lost 5 bases, with 11 bases between them. Here the CDR3 reads CAWSVGGPDQPQHF. CDR3 DNA sequence: TGTGCCTGGAGTGTAGGTGGGCCCGATCAGCCCCAGCATTTT.

The table lists this clone with a count of one. The chain recombines TRBV28 with TRBJ2-5, with 8 bases that match TRBD1. This CDR3 region has 14 residues. The germline V gene has CDR1 MDHEN and CDR2 SYDVKM. J gave up 5 bases and V 1 base, and 3 bases lay outside the gene matches. The CDR3 here is CASSLSGGSETQYF. CDR3 coding DNA: TGTGCCAGCAGTTTATCAGGGGGCTCTGAGACCCAGTACTTC.

The chain couples TRBV6-5 to TRBJ1-5; D is unresolved. Germline-derived CDR1 and CDR2 are MNHEY and SVGAGI. V was pared by 5 bases and J by 1 base, with 12 bases between. The CDR3 has 15 amino acids. CDR3 in amino acids: CASSTPRESNQPQHF. The CDR3 bases are TGTGCCAGCAGTACACCTAGGGAGAGCAATCAGCCCCAGCATTTT.

V usage is TRBV9 and J usage is TRBJ1-2; D remains ambiguous. Germline CDR1 SGDLS, CDR2 YYNGEE. This CDR3 is 15 amino acids long. Trimming took 0 bases from V and 5 from J, leaving 14 bases between them. Here the CDR3 DNA reads TGTGCCAGCAGCGTAGTGGGGTCTCGGGGTTATGGCTACACCTTC. Translating it yields CASSVVGSRGYGYTF.

This chain connects TRBV4-1 to TRBJ1-2; 8 nucleotides match TRBD1. In germline, CDR1 is MGHRA, CDR2 YSYEKL. The length of the CDR3 is 18 residues. V lost 3 bases, J lost 2 bases, and 14 bases stayed unmatched. CDR3 coding DNA: TGCGCCAGCAGCCAGGGACAGGCGCTCCATCGCGCCAACTATGGCTACACCTTC. Protein product: CASSQGQALHRANYGYTF.

The V call is TRBV4-2, the J call TRBJ2-7, with D unclear. The CDR3 runs 11 residues. Deletions cut 2 bases from V and 3 bases from J, with 2 bases between. From germline, CDR1 is LGHNA and CDR2 YNFKEQ. The CDR3 is CASSQNYEQYF. CDR3 in DNA: TGTGCCAGCAGCCAAAACTACGAGCAGTACTTC.

V usage is TRBV27 and J usage is TRBJ1-5, with D unresolved. The germline V and J ends were trimmed by 9 bases and 4 bases, with 16 bases remaining between them. Germline V gene data show CDR1 as MNHEY and CDR2 as SMNVEV (reference sequence). This CDR3 region has 14 residues. In DNA, the CDR3 is TGTGCCAGTGGTAACAGAGTCTCGAATCAGCCCCAGCATTTT. Its translation: CASGNRVSNQPQHF.

This clone has just one count. V gene TRBV6-6 combines with J gene TRBJ2-7; TRBD1 matches 7 bases. This CDR3 region has 13 residues. Germline assignment: CDR1 MNHNY and CDR2 SVGAGI (reference sequence). With V trimmed by 4 bases and J by 2 bases, 2 bases remained unmatched. The CDR3 nucleotides read TGTGCCAGCAGTTTCGGACAGGCCTACGAGCAGTACTTC. This sequence encodes CASSFGQAYEQYF.

CDR3 nucleotide sequence: TGTGCCAGTAGTATAAACCTAAACTATGGCTACACCTTC. Protein product: CASSINLNYGYTF. The chain combines TRBV19 with TRBJ1-2; no clear D gene. This CDR3 spans 13 amino acids. In germline, CDR1 is LNHDA, CDR2 SQIVND (reference sequence). V was clipped by 2 bases and J by 2 bases, with 6 bases between them.

Written as DNA, the CDR3 is TGTGCCAGCAGTTACGGCGATACTGAGCAGTTCTTC. Translating gives CASSYGDTEQFF. The chain carries TRBV6-5 and TRBJ2-1, with D unclear. The ends were cut back, 2 bases at V and 9 bases at J, with 8 bases in the middle. Germline CDR1 and CDR2: MNHEY and SVGAGI. CDR3 length: 12 amino acids.